This TCR beta chain was documented in a study of T cell responses to AZD1222 COVID-19 vaccine. Looking at the study overall: The analysis combined second doses at about 4 or about 12 weeks. Study-level results: Repertoires were obtained solely post-peak T cell response. Reportedly, close to half of spike-specific TCRs are directed against unmutated variant regions. Baseline seropositives among AZD1222 recipients totaled only five to seven.

In regard to this clone: Its antigen is undetermined.

Profiled with immunoSEQ multiplex PCR; TCRdb holds only in-frame clones, not every one. The sample contains 130,000 to 150,000 clones, around 93% of which appear only once. After removal of 6 bases from V and 6 bases from J, the junction contained 9 bases not matched to a gene. The CDR3 consists of 15 residues. Germline CDR1 and CDR2: SGHVS and FNYEAQ. The sequence was obtained from an adult in good health. The chain couples TRBV7-6 to TRBJ1-1, with TRBD1 matching 11 bases. The material was peripheral blood, obtained on day 0 of AZD1222 vaccination. The CDR3 DNA is TGTGCCAGCAGTCCAGGACAGGGGGCTATCGCTGAAGCTTTCTTT. This sequence encodes CASSPGQGAIAEAFF.